Listed below are T cell receptor beta chains from one sample, sequenced in a study of cytomegalovirus exposure and HLA in healthy donors. The data were produced by immunoSEQ multiplex PCR, yet TCRdb's version contains in-frame clones alone and is incomplete. The sample includes 180,000 or so clones, about 83% seen only once; the top ten take about 3%. What was sequenced was PBMCs. The receptors derive from a female donor in good health and CMV-seronegative. CDR3s include the opening cysteine and the closing phenylalanine or tryptophan. The D gene is left open where the match is weak. Clone size, where shown, is once, few, many, or a class for clones that have expanded.

J gene	clone size	D gene	V gene	CDR3 protein	CDR3 DNA
TRBJ1-1	.	TRBD1	TRBV19	CASSTAGGPLNTEAFF	TGTGCCAGTAGTACGGCAGGGGGCCCCTTGAACACTGAAGCTTTCTTT
TRBJ2-3	.	.	TRBV19	CASSTGFFGTDTQYF	TGTGCCAGTAGTACAGGGTTCTTCGGCACAGATACGCAGTATTTT
TRBJ2-7	.	.	TRBV7-8	CASSLVSTYSYEQYF	TGTGCCAGCAGCTTAGTGAGTACTTACTCCTACGAGCAGTACTTC
TRBJ1-1	.	.	TRBV2	CASIRRSAQGLLNTEAFF	TGTGCCAGCATCAGAAGGTCTGCACAGGGTCTTCTGAACACTGAAGCTTTCTTT
TRBJ2-7	.	TRBD2	TRBV7-2	CASSIRTSGTVEQYF	TGTGCCAGCAGCATTAGGACTAGCGGGACTGTCGAGCAGTACTTC
TRBJ1-2	.	.	TRBV5-5	CASSPSGGDDGNYGYTF	TGTGCCAGCAGCCCAAGCGGGGGCGATGACGGTAACTATGGCTACACCTTC
TRBJ2-7	few	.	TRBV7-8	CASSLRLATHYEQYF	TGTGCCAGCAGCTTACGGCTAGCCACCCACTACGAGCAGTACTTC
TRBJ2-2	.	.	TRBV7-2	CASSLDGIGELFF	TGTGCCAGCAGCTTAGACGGGATCGGGGAGCTGTTTTTT
TRBJ2-1	.	.	TRBV6-1	CASSVIMAEGKQFF	TGTGCCAGCAGTGTTATAATGGCGGAGGGAAAGCAGTTCTTC
TRBJ1-2	.	TRBD1	TRBV2	CASSEERQGVYGYTF	TGTGCCAGCAGTGAAGAAAGACAGGGAGTCTATGGCTACACCTTC
TRBJ2-7	.	TRBD2	TRBV28	CASRPGTSGSYEQYF	TGTGCCAGCAGACCCGGGACTAGCGGTAGCTACGAGCAGTACTTC
TRBJ2-7	.	.	TRBV27	CASSFGVYPYEQYF	TGTGCCAGCAGTTTTGGAGTTTACCCCTACGAGCAGTACTTC
TRBJ2-3	.	.	TRBV25-1	CASSGPAGITDTQYF	TGTGCCAGCAGTGGTCCCGCGGGTATCACAGATACGCAGTATTTT
TRBJ1-4	.	TRBD1	TRBV2	CASREQGVGTEKLFF	TGTGCCAGCAGGGAACAGGGGGTAGGAACCGAAAAACTGTTTTTT
TRBJ2-5	.	TRBD2	TRBV29-1	CSVARFWREIGETQYF	TGCAGCGTTGCCCGGTTCTGGCGGGAGATAGGAGAGACCCAGTACTTC
TRBJ1-5	.	TRBD1	TRBV29-1	CSVGTASNQPQHF	TGCAGCGTAGGGACAGCTAGCAATCAGCCCCAGCATTTT
TRBJ2-1	.	TRBD1	TRBV29-1	CSVSGTGTFVYNEQFF	TGCAGCGTATCCGGGACAGGTACATTTGTGTACAATGAGCAGTTCTTC
TRBJ2-3	.	.	TRBV5-1	CASSLSPVTDTQYF	TGCGCCAGCAGCTTGAGTCCAGTCACAGATACGCAGTATTTT
TRBJ1-2	.	.	TRBV9	CASSVDRNYGYTF	TGTGCCAGCAGCGTAGACAGGAACTATGGCTACACCTTC
TRBJ1-4	.	.	TRBV6-6	CASSFARGGNEKLFF	TGTGCCAGCAGTTTCGCCCGGGGGGGTAATGAAAAACTGTTTTTT
TRBJ1-1	.	.	TRBV4-1	CASSQERGMNTEAFF	TGCGCCAGCAGCCAAGAAAGGGGAATGAACACTGAAGCTTTCTTT
TRBJ2-7	.	TRBD1	TRBV7-2	CASSFGIDRALYEQYF	TGTGCCAGCAGCTTCGGTATTGACAGGGCCCTCTACGAGCAGTACTTC
TRBJ2-5	.	TRBD2	TRBV6-5	CASSSARTSGGETQYF	TGTGCCAGCAGTTCGGCCAGGACTAGCGGGGGGGAGACCCAGTACTTC
TRBJ2-3	.	.	TRBV7-9	CASSIRQDPTDTQYF	TGTGCCAGCAGCATCCGACAGGACCCAACAGATACGCAGTATTTT
TRBJ2-6	.	TRBD1	TRBV18	CASSPSQGAGTGANVLTF	TGTGCCAGCTCACCGAGTCAGGGGGCAGGCACTGGGGCCAACGTCCTGACTTTC
TRBJ2-1	.	.	TRBV6-4	CASSPEMSSYNEQFF	TGTGCCAGCAGCCCTGAGATGAGCTCCTACAATGAGCAGTTCTTC
TRBJ2-3	.	TRBD1	TRBV9	CASSVDSDRGTDTQYF	TGTGCCAGCAGCGTAGACTCCGACAGGGGAACAGATACGCAGTATTTT
TRBJ2-6	.	.	TRBV29-1	CSVEEGKGANVLTF	TGCAGCGTTGAGGAGGGTAAAGGGGCCAACGTCCTGACTTTC
TRBJ1-4	.	TRBD1	TRBV7-9	CASSLGQGGEKLFF	TGTGCCAGCAGCCTGGGACAGGGTGGTGAAAAACTGTTTTTT
TRBJ2-3	.	TRBD2	TRBV28	CASSFVEGGSTDTQYF	TGTGCCAGCAGTTTCGTGGAGGGAGGGAGCACAGATACGCAGTATTTT
TRBJ1-5	.	.	TRBV28	CASSSGNQPQHF	TGTGCCAGCAGTTCGGGCAATCAGCCCCAGCATTTT
TRBJ2-7	.	TRBD1	TRBV5-1	CASSIGQGAYEQYF	TGCGCCAGCAGCATAGGACAGGGGGCCTACGAGCAGTACTTC
TRBJ2-1	.	TRBD2	TRBV27	CASSPGTSGDNEQFF	TGTGCCAGCAGTCCTGGGACTAGCGGGGACAATGAGCAGTTCTTC
TRBJ2-7	.	TRBD1	TRBV6-5	CASSARDRTYEQYF	TGTGCCAGCAGTGCAAGGGACAGAACCTACGAGCAGTACTTC
TRBJ2-5	few	.	TRBV2	CASSPGTGDETQYF	TGTGCCAGCAGCCCCGGGACGGGGGACGAGACCCAGTACTTC
TRBJ2-7	.	.	TRBV19	CASSMIGTGTSSYEQYF	TGTGCCAGTAGTATGATAGGGACAGGGACTAGCTCCTACGAGCAGTACTTC
TRBJ1-5	.	.	TRBV5-5	CASSPSTGNYQPQHF	TGTGCCAGCAGCCCGTCGACAGGCAACTACCAGCCCCAGCATTTT
TRBJ1-2	.	TRBD1	TRBV7-9	CASSPDRVGGYTF	TGTGCCAGCAGCCCGGACAGGGTAGGCGGCTACACCTTC
TRBJ2-7	.	.	TRBV9	CASSPPDRPYEQYF	TGTGCCAGCAGCCCACCCGACAGGCCCTACGAGCAGTACTTC
TRBJ1-1	.	.	TRBV7-9	CASSLIEGVGAFF	TGTGCCAGCAGCTTAATTGAGGGCGTGGGCGCTTTCTTT
TRBJ1-5	.	.	TRBV6-5	CASSRNPNQPQHF	TGTGCCAGCAGCCGTAATCCTAATCAGCCCCAGCATTTT
TRBJ1-3	.	.	TRBV28	CASSLLGVGNTIYF	TGTGCCAGCAGTTTATTAGGGGTTGGAAACACCATATATTTT
TRBJ2-2	.	.	TRBV5-6	CASTLLTGELFF	TGTGCCAGCACCTTATTAACCGGGGAGCTGTTTTTT
TRBJ1-2	.	TRBD1	TRBV9	CASSVNPLRDRVSGYTF	TGTGCCAGCAGCGTAAACCCCCTGAGGGACAGGGTTTCTGGCTACACCTTC
TRBJ2-3	once	.	TRBV2	CASSEYTDTQYF	TGTGCCAGCAGTGAGTACACAGATACGCAGTATTTT
TRBJ1-1	.	.	TRBV4-1	CASSQESVPNTEAFF	TGCGCCAGCAGCCAAGAATCCGTTCCGAACACTGAAGCTTTCTTT
TRBJ2-7	.	TRBD2	TRBV7-2	CASSLETRDYRTYEQYF	TGTGCCAGCAGCTTAGAAACCCGGGACTACCGAACCTACGAGCAGTACTTC
TRBJ2-2	.	TRBD1	TRBV9	CASSGTIKGATPGELFF	TGTGCCAGCAGCGGAACCATAAAGGGGGCTACGCCGGGGGAGCTGTTTTTT
TRBJ2-5	.	.	TRBV4-3	CASSRQVEETQYF	TGCGCCAGCAGCCGACAGGTTGAAGAGACCCAGTACTTC
TRBJ2-7	.	TRBD1	TRBV28	CASSLGTGVAYEQYF	TGTGCCAGCAGTTTAGGGACAGGGGTGGCCTACGAGCAGTACTTC
TRBJ1-1	.	TRBD1	TRBV5-5	CASSTWTGRTEAFF	TGTGCCAGTAGCACTTGGACAGGGCGGACTGAAGCTTTCTTT
TRBJ1-1	.	.	TRBV6-1	CASSLSGRFNTEAFF	TGTGCCAGCAGCTTATCAGGGCGTTTCAACACTGAAGCTTTCTTT
TRBJ2-5	.	TRBD2	TRBV7-9	CASSLQGGRETQYF	TGTGCCAGCAGCCTTCAGGGAGGGAGAGAGACCCAGTACTTC
TRBJ1-6	.	.	TRBV5-1	CASSLDRNSPLHF	TGCGCCAGCAGCTTGGACCGGAATTCACCCCTCCACTTT
TRBJ1-1	.	.	TRBV27	CASSPDWNTEAFF	TGTGCCAGCAGCCCCGACTGGAACACTGAAGCTTTCTTT
TRBJ2-1	.	TRBD1	TRBV7-2	CASSPGDRFYNEQFF	TGTGCCAGCAGCCCTGGGGACAGGTTCTACAATGAGCAGTTCTTC
TRBJ1-1	.	.	TRBV5-1	CASGAAVNTEAFF	TGCGCCAGCGGGGCGGCTGTGAACACTGAAGCTTTCTTT
TRBJ2-1	.	TRBD2	TRBV9	CASSLGTSGRYNEQFF	TGTGCCAGCAGCCTCGGGACTAGCGGGAGGTACAATGAGCAGTTCTTC
TRBJ2-1	.	.	TRBV30	CAWSVMGLGEQFF	TGTGCCTGGAGTGTCATGGGGCTCGGTGAGCAGTTCTTC